The 17 T cell receptor beta chains below all came from one sample that was sequenced in a study of Graves' ophthalmopathy and Graves' hyperthyroidism. The authors amplified TCR beta CDR3 regions from RNA transcripts. HTBI primers served in a first-round RT-PCR, which a second-round multiplex PCR followed. TCRdb used MiXCR to reprocess the multiplex PCR reads, holding one entry per CDR3 protein. The sample gives 600,000 to 950,000 distinct CDR3 sequences, approximately 40% of which show up once; roughly 45% is in the top ten. The sequencing input was peripheral blood. The receptor source for this set is an adult man with Graves' ophthalmopathy.

This clonotype was detected a few times. The chain uses TRBV28 and TRBJ1-2, with TRBD1 matching over 7 bases. CDR1 is MDHEN and CDR2 is SYDVKM in the germline V gene. CDR3 length: 14 residues. Unmatched junction bases numbered 8, after V lost 7 bases and J lost 3 bases. This chain's CDR3 is CASNYRGTDYGYTF. CDR3 DNA: TGTGCCAGCAATTACAGGGGAACGGACTATGGCTACACCTTC.

This clonotype was seen ten or more times. This chain links TRBV7-9 with TRBJ1-2; no definite D call. The V end lost 0 bases, the J end lost 5 bases, and 10 bases lay between the germline ends. Germline V gene lookup returns CDR1 SEHNR and CDR2 FQNEAQ (reference sequence). The CDR3 consists of 14 residues. This CDR3 is CASSLAGSGYGYTF. The DNA for the CDR3 is TGTGCCAGCAGCTTAGCGGGGTCAGGATATGGCTACACCTTC.

This clonotype was picked up a small number of times. The chain employs TRBV6-1 and TRBJ1-4; 10 positions agree with TRBD1. The CDR3 extends over 14 amino acids. Germline assignment: CDR1 MNHNS and CDR2 SASEGT. Trimming removed 3 bases from V and 7 bases from J; junction bases left unmatched: 2. In nucleotides, the CDR3 is TGTGCCAGCAGTGAGAGGACAGGGGGTGAAAAACTGTTTTTT. Encoded protein: CASSERTGGEKLFF.

V gene TRBV29-1 combines with J gene TRBJ2-6, with TRBD1 as a possible D gene (7 bases). There are 15 residues in the CDR3. V was shortened by 4 bases and J by 1 base, with 11 bases between the two germline ends. The V gene's germline CDR1 is SQVTM and CDR2 ANQGSEA. The CDR3 spells CSVVEGASGANVLTF. For the CDR3, the DNA is TGCAGCGTTGTGGAGGGGGCGTCTGGGGCCAACGTCCTGACTTTC.

There are many counts of this clonotype. The gene calls are TRBV29-1 and TRBJ2-2; 7 nucleotides line up with TRBD1. Germline V CDR1 and CDR2: SQVTM, ANQGSEA. Trimming at V came to 6 bases and at J to 5 bases, leaving 3 bases not matched to a gene. The CDR3 covers 12 residues. Here the CDR3 DNA reads TGCAGCGTCCACAGGGGAACCGGGGAGCTGTTTTTT. It codes for CSVHRGTGELFF.

CDR3 residues: CASMGVNYGYTF. CDR3 bases: TGTGCCAGCATGGGGGTGAACTATGGCTACACCTTC. V gene TRBV25-1 combines with J gene TRBJ1-2, with D perhaps TRBD1 (5 bases). CDR3 size: 12 residues. V was clipped by 7 bases and J by 2 bases, with 8 bases between them. CDR1 and CDR2 from the germline V gene are MGHDK and SYGVNS.

With respect to this clonotype: A much bigger clone sits one base away, suggesting this may be a read error. The chain's CDR3 is CVSRAQGNTIYF. CDR3 sequence (DNA): TGTGTCAGCAGGGCACAGGGAAACACCATATATTTT. The chain has TRBV2 and TRBJ1-3; TRBD1 might be the D (5 bases). CDR1 is SNHLY and CDR2 is FYNNEI in the germline V gene. The CDR3 runs 12 residues.

This clonotype was counted only a few times. The rearrangement links TRBV7-9 to TRBJ2-7, with TRBD2 matching over 9 bases. The CDR3 is 16 residues long. V shed 5 bases, J shed 1 base, and the junction held 9 bases outside the gene matches. Germline CDR1 is SEHNR and CDR2 is FQNEAQ (reference sequence). The CDR3 region has the DNA TGTGCCAGCAGCCCAGCCGCGACTAGCGGATCCTACGAGCAGTACTTC. This sequence encodes CASSPAATSGSYEQYF.

This sequence joins TRBV11-1 and TRBJ2-7; 11 nucleotides align to TRBD2. Germline CDR1 reads SGHAT; CDR2 reads FQDESV (reference sequence). J lost 2 bases, V lost 3 bases, and 6 bases had no gene match. The CDR3 contains 16 residues. The CDR3 protein is CASSLPIAGGAYEQYF. CDR3 nucleotide sequence: TGTGCCAGCAGCTTGCCGATAGCGGGAGGGGCCTACGAGCAGTACTTC.

This clonotype has more than one count but fewer than ten. The chain couples TRBV7-8 to TRBJ1-1; D is uncertain. CDR3 length: 14 amino acids. Germline V gives CDR1 SGHVS, CDR2 FQNEAQ. V dropped 6 bases and J dropped 4 bases, with 15 bases sitting between them. The CDR3, as DNA: TGTGCCAGCAGTCCGCAGGTTGGCGTCACTGAAGCTTTCTTT. Residues: CASSPQVGVTEAFF.

As concerns this clonotype: A much larger clone is a single base away; this may be a read error. The chain has TRBV19 and TRBJ1-4; D remains ambiguous. V shed 4 bases and J shed 5 bases, with 14 bases lying between them. This CDR3 region has 15 residues. CDR1 and CDR2 (germline): LNHDA, SQIVND (reference sequence). CDR3 coding DNA: TGTGCCAGTAGTACCCTCGGACGGAGAAATGAAAAACTGTTTTTT. Translated, it gives CASSTLGRRNEKLFF.

This clonotype appeared a few times. The V call is TRBV2, the J call TRBJ1-2; 8 nucleotides align to TRBD1. CDR3 size: 16 residues. Germline V lookup: CDR1 SNHLY, CDR2 FYNNEI. The V gene end was trimmed by 5 bases and the J gene end by 1 base; junction bases not matched to a gene: 9. The CDR3 spells CASSNQGAMLNYGYTF. CDR3 DNA: TGTGCCAGCAGTAACCAGGGGGCGATGCTTAACTATGGCTACACCTTC.

V is TRBV10-3 and J is TRBJ1-5; 7 bases are a match to TRBD1. This CDR3 is 13 amino acids long. The germline V gene encodes CDR1 ENHRY and CDR2 SYGVKD. J was trimmed by 6 bases and V by 6 bases; bases with no gene match: 5. CDR3 DNA: TGTGCCATCAGCGACAGGGAGGCTCAGCCCCAGCATTTT. Translating gives CAISDREAQPQHF.

CDR3 loop: CASSPLRLADEQYF. CDR3 coding DNA: TGTGCCAGCTCACCACTTAGGCTTGCTGACGAGCAGTACTTC. The chain employs TRBV9 and TRBJ2-7; D ambiguous. The CDR3 consists of 14 residues. Per the germline V gene, CDR1 is SGDLS and CDR2 is YYNGEE. The ends were cut back, 7 bases at V and 5 bases at J, with 19 bases in the middle.

This clonotype was seen a handful of times. This chain links TRBV9 with TRBJ1-1; D is possibly TRBD1 (5 bases). The CDR3 length is 14 residues. With 2 bases removed from V and 5 bases from J, the gap between germline ends came to 13 bases. Germline V gene data show CDR1 as SGDLS and CDR2 as YYNGEE. As DNA, the CDR3 is TGTGCCAGCAGCGTCCACTCCCGGGGGACTGAAGCTTTCTTT. Translated: CASSVHSRGTEAFF.

The count of this clonotype is one. The rearrangement uses TRBV7-8 and TRBJ1-4; TRBD1 matches at 7 bases. V lost 5 bases to trimming and J lost 3 bases; unmatched junction nucleotides: 6. This CDR3 has 15 amino acids. In germline, CDR1 is SGHVS, CDR2 FQNEAQ. The CDR3 is CASSRSGTANEKLFF. CDR3 DNA: TGTGCCAGCAGCCGATCCGGGACAGCTAATGAAAAACTGTTTTTT.

This clonotype was seen repeatedly, ten times or more. This chain joins TRBV7-6 and TRBJ2-2, with 8 bases lining up with TRBD2. CDR1 and CDR2 from the germline V gene are SGHVS and FNYEAQ. The CDR3 is 16 amino acids. V gave up 5 bases and J gave up 0 bases; unmatched junction bases: 5. CDR3 nucleotides: TGTGCCAGCAGCCTGCGACTAGCGCCGAACACCGGGGAGCTGTTTTTT. It encodes CASSLRLAPNTGELFF.